These 27 T cell receptor beta chains originate from one sample sequenced in a study of immune evolution from preneoplasia to lung adenocarcinoma. TCRdb's table, derived via immunoSEQ multiplex PCR, lists solely in-frame clones and lacks some. The sample shows a few thousand clones, 88% of them seen only once. Material for sequencing was FFPE invasive lung adenocarcinoma tissue. The receptors shown here come from a person in their fifties with lung adenocarcinoma.

The chain employs TRBV30 and TRBJ2-2; D might be TRBD1 (5 bases). The CDR3 has 13 amino acids. Deletions cut 1 base from V and 5 bases from J, with 8 bases between. In germline, CDR1 is GTSNPN, CDR2 SVGIG (reference sequence). CDR3 sequence (DNA): TGTGCCTGGAGTGAACAGGCAACCGGGGAGCTGTTTTTT. Protein sequence: CAWSEQATGELFF.

There are a few counts of this clone. The rearrangement joins TRBV9 to TRBJ2-1; TRBD1 matches at 8 bases. J was trimmed by 6 bases and V by 4 bases; bases with no gene match: 6. Germline CDR1 SGDLS, CDR2 YYNGEE. The CDR3 has 14 amino acids. The CDR3 sequence is CASSPETGVNEQFF. In DNA form, the CDR3 reads TGTGCCAGCAGCCCGGAGACAGGGGTCAATGAGCAGTTCTTC.

The rearrangement joins TRBV11-2 to TRBJ2-7; D unclear. The V gene lost 6 bases and the J gene lost 5 bases, with 14 bases spanning the gap. This CDR3 spans 13 amino acids. CDR1 and CDR2 (germline): SGHAT, FQNNGV. The CDR3 is CASRGRPNNEQYF. The CDR3 DNA reads as TGTGCCAGCAGAGGTCGCCCAAATAACGAGCAGTACTTC.

The V gene is TRBV28, the J gene TRBJ1-4; D ambiguous. The germline V gene has CDR1 MDHEN and CDR2 SYDVKM. V lost 6 bases, J lost 5 bases, and 4 bases lay in between. This CDR3 is built from 11 residues. The CDR3 DNA follows: TGTGCCAGCAGGACGAATGAAAAACTGTTTTTT. Translation gives CASRTNEKLFF.

The chain is built from TRBV11-2 and TRBJ1-1; perhaps TRBD1 as D (5 bases). The CDR3 sequence is 14 residues long. The germline V gene has CDR1 SGHAT and CDR2 FQNNGV. V lost 3 bases, J lost 6 bases, and 14 bases lay in between. CDR3: CASSFPTGGAEAFF. The CDR3 region has the DNA TGTGCCAGCAGCTTCCCGACCGGAGGGGCTGAAGCTTTCTTT.

About this clone itself: A read error may produce the germline difference seen at one junction end. This chain joins TRBV5-1 and TRBJ2-7, with D unresolved. The CDR3 has 14 residues. The germline gives CDR1 SGHRS, CDR2 YFSETQ. The CDR3 sequence is CASSPFSDSPQHYF. The CDR3, as DNA: TGCGCCAGCAGCCCCTTCTCCGACTCTCCCCAACACTATTTC.

This sequence joins TRBV28 and TRBJ2-5; the D gene is possibly TRBD1 (5 bases). CDR1 is MDHEN, CDR2 SYDVKM, per germline. The V gene lost 7 bases and the J gene lost 1 base, with 10 bases spanning the gap. The CDR3 is 13 residues long. CDR3: CASTVRGQETQYF. CDR3 nucleotides: TGTGCCAGCACCGTAAGGGGCCAAGAGACCCAGTACTTC.

The gene calls are TRBV29-1 and TRBJ1-1; D remains unclear. From germline, CDR1 is SQVTM and CDR2 ANQGSEA. The CDR3 has 12 amino acids. Trimming took 5 bases from V and 0 from J, leaving 7 bases between them. As DNA, the CDR3 is TGCAGCGTTTTAGTCATGAACACTGAAGCTTTCTTT. It codes for CSVLVMNTEAFF.

J is TRBJ2-3 and V is TRBV28, with D possibly called TRBD1 or TRBD2 (7 bases each). CDR1 and CDR2 from the germline V gene are MDHEN and SYDVKM. V was pared by 8 bases and J by 5 bases, with 23 bases between. CDR3 length equals 16 residues. In nucleotides, the CDR3 is TGTGCCAGCCTGGGGGTTAGGGAGGGGGCAGGAGATACGCAGTATTTT. This translates into CASLGVREGAGDTQYF.

V is TRBV29-1 and J is TRBJ1-3, with D hard to call. The CDR3 length is 14 residues. V shed 2 bases and J shed 8 bases, with 16 bases lying between them. The germline V gene has CDR1 SQVTM and CDR2 ANQGSEA. In nucleotides, the CDR3 is TGCAGCGTTGAACTGGCAGGCCCCTCGGACACCATATATTTT. It translates to CSVELAGPSDTIYF.

The V call is TRBV10-1, the J call TRBJ2-1, with TRBD2 matching over 11 bases. The CDR3 has 15 amino acids. The ends lost 5 bases at V and 7 bases at J; junction bases unmatched: 7. Germline V lookup: CDR1 WNHNN, CDR2 SYGVQD (reference sequence). In nucleotides, the CDR3 is TGCGCCAGCAGTTCCCTAGCGGGAGGCAGGAATGAGCAGTTCTTC. Protein product: CASSSLAGGRNEQFF.

The chain couples TRBV7-9 to TRBJ1-1; 7 positions match TRBD1. V shed 4 bases and J 7 bases; nucleotides not matched to a gene: 6. This CDR3 has 13 amino acids. Germline V lookup: CDR1 SEHNR, CDR2 FQNEAQ (reference sequence). This CDR3 reads CASSSGQEGEAFF. The CDR3 DNA sequence: TGTGCCAGCAGCTCCGGACAGGAGGGTGAAGCTTTCTTT.

This rearrangement joins TRBV30 to TRBJ2-7; TRBD2 matches 9 bases. The CDR3 loop spans 16 amino acids. V lost 8 bases and J lost 4; bases outside the gene matches: 18. The germline V gene encodes CDR1 GTSNPN and CDR2 SVGIG (reference sequence). The CDR3 region is CARERRASGRTYEQYF. The CDR3 DNA reads TGTGCCCGGGAAAGAAGGGCAAGCGGGAGGACTTACGAGCAGTACTTC.

This clone was found a few times. The J gene is TRBJ1-5, the V gene TRBV21-1; the table's D gene call, TRBD1, was not cross checked with the DNA. TRBV21-1 is noted as a pseudogene. CDR3 length: 19 residues. The CDR3 coding sequence is TGTGCCAGCACCCTAAAGAGCCCAGGGGGCCTTCTTAGCAATCAGCCCCAGCATTTT. The encoded protein is CASTLKSPGGLLSNQPQHF.

This clone was detected once. This chain links TRBV19 with TRBJ2-5; possible D gene TRBD2, 6 bases. Germline assignment: CDR1 LNHDA and CDR2 SQIVND (reference sequence). V shed 3 bases and J shed 5 bases, with 19 bases lying between them. The CDR3 has 16 residues. As DNA, the CDR3 is TGTGCCAGTAGTATGGGGGGAAACGGGCAGTACGAGACCCAGTACTTC. It yields the protein CASSMGGNGQYETQYF.

The V call is TRBV19, the J call TRBJ2-5, with 7 bases that match TRBD1. This CDR3 is 13 amino acids long. With V trimmed by 5 bases and J by 4 bases, 4 bases remained unmatched. Germline CDR1 reads LNHDA; CDR2 reads SQIVND (reference sequence). The CDR3 spells CASSAQGRETQYF. Here the CDR3 DNA reads TGTGCCAGTAGTGCACAGGGGAGAGAGACCCAGTACTTC. The full variable domain, in which reference TRBV19 and TRBJ2-5 provide the parts outside the CDR3, is DGGITQSPKYLFRKEGQNVTLSCEQNLNHDAMYWYRQDPGQGLRLIYYSQIVNDFQKGDIAEGYSVSREKKESFPLTVTSAQKNPTAFYLCASSAQGRETQYFGPGTRLLVL.

The rearrangement links TRBV27 to TRBJ1-5, with D unresolved. CDR1 is MNHEY and CDR2 is SMNVEV in the germline V gene (reference sequence). Trimming removed 4 bases from V and 1 base from J, with 17 bases in between. The CDR3 extends over 17 amino acids. The CDR3: CASSSRATPLSNQPQHF. CDR3 DNA: TGTGCCAGCAGTTCTCGGGCCACCCCTCTCAGCAATCAGCCCCAGCATTTT.

This clone was seen just once. The chain carries TRBV30 and TRBJ2-1, with 7 positions matching TRBD2. Trimming took 1 base from V and 0 from J; bases not matched to a gene: 6. CDR3 length: 16 residues. CDR1 and CDR2 from the germline V gene are GTSNPN and SVGIG (reference sequence). The CDR3 DNA reads TGTGCCTGGAGTGACCCTAGCGGTCGCTCCTACAATGAGCAGTTCTTC. It translates to CAWSDPSGRSYNEQFF.

This clone was picked up one time. The V call is TRBV6-5, the J call TRBJ1-4; tentatively, D is TRBD1 (5 bases). Trimming left V 10 bases short and J 5 bases short, with 17 bases between. CDR3 size: 14 residues. Germline CDR1 and CDR2: MNHEY and SVGAGI. The CDR3 DNA sequence: TGTGCCACCAAAGACCAGGGTTGGAATGAAAAACTGTTTTTT. Amino acids: CATKDQGWNEKLFF.

Comment on this clone: A junction boundary mismatches the germline segment, possibly from a read error. The chain links TRBV5-6 to TRBJ2-7; no clear D gene. Germline assignment: CDR1 SGHDT and CDR2 YYEEEE. This CDR3 has 17 residues. In nucleotides, the CDR3 is TGTGCCAGCAGTTTGGCTAGGTGGGCCAAGACCGATTACGAGCAGTACTTC. Translation gives CASSLARWAKTDYEQYF.

This clone was detected only a few times. The chain combines TRBV2 with TRBJ2-3; D tentatively fits TRBD1 or TRBD2 (5 bases each). Looked up from germline, CDR1 is SNHLY and CDR2 is FYNNEI. The CDR3 loop spans 13 amino acids. V dropped 3 bases and J dropped 3 bases, with 7 bases sitting between them. The CDR3 DNA sequence: TGTGCCAGCAGTGAGAGGGGAACAGATACGCAGTATTTT. It codes for CASSERGTDTQYF.

The table lists this clone with a count of one. The chain carries TRBV18 and TRBJ1-2; 10 bases map to TRBD1. V was pared by 5 bases and J by 2 bases, with 2 bases of the junction left unmatched. The CDR3 totals 14 residues. The V gene's germline CDR1 is KGHSH and CDR2 LQKENI. CDR3 in amino acids: CASSAGQGNYGYTF. DNA of the CDR3: TGTGCCAGCTCAGCGGGACAGGGGAACTATGGCTACACCTTC.

The V and J genes are TRBV28 and TRBJ1-2; D possibly corresponds to TRBD1 (5 bases). The V end lost 6 bases, the J end lost 1 base, and 18 bases lay between the germline ends. Germline CDR1 is MDHEN and CDR2 is SYDVKM. The CDR3 extends over 16 amino acids. The CDR3 coding sequence is TGTGCCAGCAGCCCTAGGAGGGGCGCGGGTAACTATGGCTACACCTTC. This translates into CASSPRRGAGNYGYTF.

J is TRBJ1-1 and V is TRBV5-6, with TRBD1 as a possible D gene (6 bases). V lost 5 bases and J lost 5, with 16 bases in between. The CDR3 has 14 residues. The V gene's germline CDR1 is SGHDT and CDR2 YYEEEE. DNA of the CDR3: TGTGCCAGCAGTACCGGGACATGGGAAACTGAAGCTTTCTTT. Protein: CASSTGTWETEAFF.

This chain joins TRBV5-1 and TRBJ2-2, with D unresolved. The CDR3 is 15 residues long. CDR1 and CDR2 from the germline V gene are SGHRS and YFSETQ. V was trimmed by 3 bases and J by 3 bases, leaving 12 bases between them. CDR3 nucleotide sequence: TGCGCCAGCAGCTCCGCCCAAGCTTACACCGGGGAGCTGTTTTTT. Translated, it gives CASSSAQAYTGELFF. Looking up the rest from reference TRBV5-1 and TRBJ2-2 gives the full variable domain: KAGVTQTPRYLIKTRGQQVTLSCSPISGHRSVSWYQQTPGQGLQFLFEYFSETQRNKGNFPGRFSGRQFSNSRSEMNVSTLELGDSALYLCASSSAQAYTGELFFGEGSRLTVL.

The chain combines TRBV4-2 with TRBJ2-1; no clear D gene. There are 17 residues in the CDR3. Germline loops: CDR1 LGHNA, CDR2 YNFKEQ. Trimming stripped 4 bases from V and 8 bases from J, with 24 bases between. The CDR3 reads CASSPRPPATGRDEQFF. Here the CDR3 DNA reads TGTGCCAGCAGCCCCCGCCCGCCGGCTACCGGCCGGGATGAGCAGTTCTTC.

This chain links TRBV5-1 with TRBJ2-5, with D unresolved. The CDR3 is 13 residues long. V was pared by 2 bases and J by 5 bases, with 10 bases between. CDR1 and CDR2 from the germline V gene are SGHRS and YFSETQ. The CDR3 coding sequence is TGCGCCAGCAGCTTAAAAGTGAAGGAGACCCAGTACTTC. This sequence encodes CASSLKVKETQYF.